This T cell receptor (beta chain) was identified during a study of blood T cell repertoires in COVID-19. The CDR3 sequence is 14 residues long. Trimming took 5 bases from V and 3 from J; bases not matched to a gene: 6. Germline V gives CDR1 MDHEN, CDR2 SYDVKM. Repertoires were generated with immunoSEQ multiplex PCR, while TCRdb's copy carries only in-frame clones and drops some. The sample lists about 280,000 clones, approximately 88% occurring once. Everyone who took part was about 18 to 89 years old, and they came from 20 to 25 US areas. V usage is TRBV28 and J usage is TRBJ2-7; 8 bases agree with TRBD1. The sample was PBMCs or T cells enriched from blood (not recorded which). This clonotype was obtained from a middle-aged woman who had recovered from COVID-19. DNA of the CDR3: TGTGCCAGCAGTCCCGGGACAGGCCACTACGAGCAGTACTTC. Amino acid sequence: CASSPGTGHYEQYF.